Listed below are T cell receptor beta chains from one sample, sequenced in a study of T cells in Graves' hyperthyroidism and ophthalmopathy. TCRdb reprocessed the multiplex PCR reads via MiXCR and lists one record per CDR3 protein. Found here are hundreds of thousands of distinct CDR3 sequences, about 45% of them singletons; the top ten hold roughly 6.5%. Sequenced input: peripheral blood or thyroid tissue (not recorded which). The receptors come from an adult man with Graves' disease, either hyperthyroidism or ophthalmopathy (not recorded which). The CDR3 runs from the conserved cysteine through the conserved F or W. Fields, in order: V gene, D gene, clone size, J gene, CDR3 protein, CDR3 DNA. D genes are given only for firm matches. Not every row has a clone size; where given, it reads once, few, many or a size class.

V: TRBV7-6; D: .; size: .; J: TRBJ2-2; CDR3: CASSPSGGVIGGELFF; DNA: TGTGCCAGCAGCCCGTCCGGGGGCGTAATAGGCGGGGAGCTGTTTTTT
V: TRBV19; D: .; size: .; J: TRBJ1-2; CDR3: CASSTPELMGYTF; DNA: TGTGCCAGTAGCACCCCGGAGCTGATGGGCTACACCTTC
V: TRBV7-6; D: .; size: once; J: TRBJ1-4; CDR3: CASSLSKGSNEKLFF; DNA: TGTGCCAGCAGCTTAAGTAAGGGATCTAATGAAAAACTGTTTTTT
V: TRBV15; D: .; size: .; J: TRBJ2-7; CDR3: CATSRVQVSYEQYF; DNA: TGTGCCACCAGCAGAGTACAGGTCAGCTACGAGCAGTACTTC
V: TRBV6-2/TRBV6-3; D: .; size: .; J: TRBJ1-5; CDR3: CASSYRGPNQPQHF; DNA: TGTGCCAGCAGTTACCGGGGCCCCAATCAGCCCCAGCATTTT
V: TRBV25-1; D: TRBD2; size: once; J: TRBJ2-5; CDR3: CASSRGLAGGQQETQYF; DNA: TGTGCCAGCAGTCGAGGACTAGCGGGGGGGCAACAAGAGACCCAGTACTTC
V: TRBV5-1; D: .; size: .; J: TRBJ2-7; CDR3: CASSLDGQGGYEQYF; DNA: TGCGCCAGCAGCTTGGACGGACAGGGAGGGTACGAGCAGTACTTC
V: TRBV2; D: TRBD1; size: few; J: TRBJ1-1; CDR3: CASSAQDREWTEAFF; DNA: TGTGCCAGCAGTGCCCAGGACAGGGAGTGGACTGAAGCTTTCTTT
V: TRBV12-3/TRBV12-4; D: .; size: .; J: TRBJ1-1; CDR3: CASRRSAGKAFF; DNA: TGTGCCAGCAGACGGTCGGCCGGAAAGGCTTTCTTT
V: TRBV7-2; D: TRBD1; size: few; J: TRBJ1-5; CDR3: CASSFDRDSAYPQHF; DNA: TGTGCCAGCAGCTTTGACCGGGACAGCGCCTATCCCCAGCATTTT
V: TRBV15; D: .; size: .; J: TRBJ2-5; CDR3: CATSRDVPGGETQYF; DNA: TGTGCCACCAGCAGAGATGTTCCAGGCGGGGAGACCCAGTACTTC
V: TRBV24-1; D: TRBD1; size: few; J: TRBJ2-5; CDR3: CATSEGDRGPEETQYF; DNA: TGTGCCACCAGTGAGGGGGACAGGGGGCCGGAAGAGACCCAGTACTTC
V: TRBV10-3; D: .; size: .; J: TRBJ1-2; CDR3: CASSEVRGGSYGYTF; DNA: TGTGCCAGCAGTGAAGTTCGCGGGGGGAGCTATGGCTACACCTTC
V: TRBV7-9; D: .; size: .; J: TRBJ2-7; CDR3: CASSLTTGSRVEQYF; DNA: TGTGCCAGCAGCCTAACTACAGGGAGTAGGGTCGAGCAGTACTTC
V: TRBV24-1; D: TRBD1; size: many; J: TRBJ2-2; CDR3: CATSDWQGAGNTGELFF; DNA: TGTGCCACCAGTGATTGGCAGGGGGCCGGGAACACCGGGGAGCTGTTTTTT
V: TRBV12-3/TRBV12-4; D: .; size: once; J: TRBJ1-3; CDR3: CASSSHRSSGNTVYF; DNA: TGTGCCAGCAGTTCCCACCGCAGCTCTGGAAACACCGTATATTTT
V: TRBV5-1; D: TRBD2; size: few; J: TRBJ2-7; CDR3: CASSLDSSGGPYEQYF; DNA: TGCGCCAGCAGCTTGGACAGCTCGGGAGGGCCATACGAGCAGTACTTC
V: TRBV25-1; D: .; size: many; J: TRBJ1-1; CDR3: CASSEFGANTEAFF; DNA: TGTGCCAGCAGTGAATTTGGGGCCAACACTGAAGCTTTCTTT